Presented here are 13 T cell receptor beta chains from one specimen sequenced in a study of OX40 agonist ivuxolimab in advanced cancers. This table comes from immunoSEQ multiplex PCR, and its TCRdb copy is limited to in-frame clones, with some not included. The sample lists more than 60,000 clones; 85% to 95% were seen once. Material: CD4+ or CD8+ T cells sorted from blood, obtained in a trial of the OX40 agonist ivuxolimab. Receptors originate from an adult with an advanced solid tumor such as melanoma, head and neck, liver or kidney cancer.

The rearrangement uses TRBV29-1 and TRBJ1-2, with D possibly being TRBD1 (6 bases). The CDR3 extends over 14 amino acids. Trimming removed 7 bases from V and 0 bases from J, with 15 bases in between. Per germline, CDR1 SQVTM and CDR2 ANQGSEA. In nucleotides, the CDR3 is TGCAGCGCACACCCTCGGGACACTAACTATGGCTACACCTTC. Translating gives CSAHPRDTNYGYTF.

The V call is TRBV14, the J call TRBJ1-1; 9 bases fit TRBD1. The J segment lost 1 base and the V segment lost 0 bases, leaving 6 bases of the junction unmatched. The CDR3 has 17 amino acids. From germline, CDR1 is SGHDN and CDR2 FVKESK. This CDR3 is CASSQEGTGLGNTEAFF. The CDR3 nucleotides are TGTGCCAGCAGCCAAGAGGGGACAGGGTTGGGGAACACTGAAGCTTTCTTT.

V and J are TRBV27 and TRBJ1-1; 7 bases are shared with TRBD1. The germline CDR1 and CDR2 sequences are MNHEY and SMNVEV (reference sequence). This CDR3 is built from 15 residues. V was clipped by 5 bases and J by 2 bases; unmatched bases: 8. The CDR3: CASSANRGLNTEAFF. The CDR3 DNA sequence: TGTGCCAGCAGTGCTAACAGGGGACTTAACACTGAAGCTTTCTTT.

The rearrangement links TRBV29-1 to TRBJ2-7; D remains unclear. CDR1 is SQVTM, CDR2 ANQGSEA, per germline. Trimming pared 7 bases from V and 2 bases from J, leaving 3 bases between. The CDR3 sequence is 9 residues long. CDR3 protein: CSGTYEQYF. The CDR3 DNA reads as TGCAGCGGAACCTACGAGCAGTACTTC.

The V gene is TRBV9, the J gene TRBJ1-1; 10 bases agree with TRBD1. CDR3 size: 14 residues. J lost 11 bases, V lost 3 bases, and 10 bases had no gene match. Germline values: CDR1 SGDLS, CDR2 YYNGEE. For the CDR3, the DNA is TGTGCCAGCAGCGACCGGACAGGGGGAGCGTGCGCTTTCTTT. This codes for CASSDRTGGACAFF.

This clone was detected a few times. The V and J genes are TRBV7-2 and TRBJ1-5, with TRBD1 as a possible D gene (5 bases). Germline-derived CDR1 and CDR2 are SGHTA and FQGNSA. Trimming removed 1 base from V and 6 bases from J, with 19 bases in between. The CDR3 totals 17 residues. DNA of the CDR3: TGTGCCAGCAGCTTAGGTGCGGGACCAAGGTCCCCTCAGCCCCAGCATTTT. Translating gives CASSLGAGPRSPQPQHF.

This clone was recorded only once. The chain uses TRBV7-2 and TRBJ2-1; D call uncertain. Germline V gene sequence: CDR1 SGHTA, CDR2 FQGNSA. V shed 1 base and J shed 4 bases, with 11 bases lying between them. The CDR3 runs to 15 residues. In DNA, the CDR3 is TGTGCCAGCAGCTTAGTAGTCAGATTATACAATGAGCAGTTCTTC. Translated, it gives CASSLVVRLYNEQFF. The full variable domain, rest sourced from reference TRBV7-2 and TRBJ2-1, is GAGVSQSPSNKVTEKGKDVELRCDPISGHTALYWYRQSLGQGLEFLIYFQGNSAPDKSGLPSDRFSAERTGGSVSTLTIQRTQQEDSAVYLCASSLVVRLYNEQFFGPGTRLTVL.

The V gene is TRBV13, the J gene TRBJ1-2; D is uncertain. Germline V gene sequence: CDR1 PRHDT, CDR2 FYEKMQ (reference sequence). V lost 0 bases and J 8 bases, leaving 7 bases between the germline ends. This CDR3 comprises 12 residues. CDR3 in DNA: TGTGCCAGCAGCTTAGGCCGGGCGGGCTACACCTTC. It specifies CASSLGRAGYTF.

The chain carries TRBV5-6 and TRBJ2-1; the D is unclear. Germline values: CDR1 SGHDT, CDR2 YYEEEE. The CDR3 spans 13 residues. Trimming cost V 0 bases and J 8 bases, with 9 bases left between them. The CDR3 protein is CASSLGWGYEQFF. CDR3 coding DNA: TGTGCCAGCAGCTTGGGGTGGGGTTATGAGCAGTTCTTC.

The rearrangement joins TRBV29-1 to TRBJ2-3; D perhaps matches TRBD2 (6 bases). Deletions cut 4 bases from V and 4 bases from J, with 12 bases between. Germline assignment: CDR1 SQVTM and CDR2 ANQGSEA. The length of the CDR3 is 13 residues. CDR3 DNA: TGCAGCGTTGCGGCCGGAGGGCCAGATACGCAGTATTTT. This sequence encodes CSVAAGGPDTQYF.

V is TRBV21-1 and J is TRBJ2-1; the table gives TRBD2 as D, unverified against the DNA. TRBV21-1 counts as a pseudogene. The CDR3 runs to 17 residues. Here the CDR3 DNA reads TGTGCCAGCAGCAAAGCGCCCCCTTGCGGGAGGCCAGATGAGCAGTTCTTC. Amino acids: CASSKAPPCGRPDEQFF.

DNA for the CDR3: TGTGCCAGCAGCCCTATGGTCGGGAGAGATGGCGAGCAGTACTTC. It is translated as CASSPMVGRDGEQYF. The gene calls are TRBV11-3 and TRBJ2-7; D may be TRBD2 (6 bases). This CDR3 has 15 amino acids. CDR1 and CDR2 (germline): SGHNT, YENEEA. V was clipped by 5 bases and J by 6 bases, with 20 bases between them.

V usage is TRBV30 and J usage is TRBJ2-3; D is perhaps TRBD2 (6 bases). The CDR3 length is 15 residues. Trimming stripped 6 bases from V and 2 bases from J, with 18 bases between. Germline V gene lookup returns CDR1 GTSNPN and CDR2 SVGIG (reference sequence). CDR3 coding DNA: TGTGCCTGCCAACCTTATAGCGGTAACACAGATACGCAGTATTTT. Translation gives CACQPYSGNTDTQYF.